The 14 T cell receptor beta chains below all came from one sample that was sequenced in a study of cytomegalovirus exposure and HLA in healthy donors. The repertoire was sequenced with immunoSEQ multiplex PCR; TCRdb's copy has only in-frame clones and lacks some. The sample lists about 180,000 clones, about 87% occurring once. The sequencing sample was made of PBMCs. All receptors come from a woman in her 30s in good health and CMV-seronegative.

The chain recombines TRBV15 with TRBJ2-1; D is unresolved. Germline loops: CDR1 LNHNV, CDR2 YYDKDF (reference sequence). The CDR3 runs to 14 residues. Trimming removed 3 bases at V and 7 bases at J, with 13 bases between. The CDR3 coding sequence is TGTGCCACCAGCAGTGGCCCCGGGTTGAATGAGCAGTTCTTC. Residues: CATSSGPGLNEQFF.

The chain combines TRBV28 with TRBJ2-1; possible D gene TRBD1, 5 bases. CDR1 and CDR2 from the germline V gene are MDHEN and SYDVKM. The CDR3 extends over 14 amino acids. With 3 bases removed from V and 5 bases from J, the gap between germline ends came to 11 bases. DNA for the CDR3: TGTGCCAGCAGTTTTCGCCCAGGGAACAATGAGCAGTTCTTC. This translates into CASSFRPGNNEQFF.

This chain connects TRBV4-1 to TRBJ2-1, with D uncertain. The CDR3 consists of 11 residues. V lost 4 bases and J 8 bases, leaving 6 bases between the germline ends. The germline gives CDR1 MGHRA, CDR2 YSYEKL. The CDR3: CASSRSDEQFF. The CDR3 DNA reads as TGCGCCAGCAGCCGGAGCGATGAGCAGTTCTTC.

The chain is built from TRBV2 and TRBJ2-1; 8 bases fit TRBD2. After removal of 6 bases from V and 6 bases from J, the junction contained 10 bases not matched to a gene. CDR3 size: 15 residues. CDR1 SNHLY and CDR2 FYNNEI come from the germline V gene. CDR3 protein: CASSHAGTRLNEQFF. CDR3 sequence (DNA): TGTGCCAGCAGCCACGCCGGGACTAGGCTCAATGAGCAGTTCTTC.

The chain carries TRBV9 and TRBJ1-6; 7 bases fit TRBD1. The trim removed 0 bases at V and 10 bases at J, leaving 4 bases unmatched. From germline, CDR1 is SGDLS and CDR2 YYNGEE. This CDR3 has 14 residues. The CDR3 loop is CASSVATGNSPLHF. The CDR3 DNA reads TGTGCCAGCAGCGTAGCGACAGGGAACTCACCCCTCCACTTT.

This clone came up once. The V gene is TRBV15, the J gene TRBJ2-7, with a possible D match to TRBD2 (5 bases). Looked up from germline, CDR1 is LNHNV and CDR2 is YYDKDF (reference sequence). The CDR3 spans 14 residues. Trimming shortened V by 6 bases and J by 0 bases, and 12 bases separated the two germline ends. The CDR3 loop is CATSLRGFSYEQYF. DNA of the CDR3: TGTGCCACCAGTCTTCGGGGTTTCTCCTACGAGCAGTACTTC.

The chain is built from TRBV6-5 and TRBJ2-1; TRBD2 matches at 11 bases. This CDR3 has 16 amino acids. CDR1 is MNHEY, CDR2 SVGAGI, per germline. V lost 2 bases to trimming and J lost 7 bases; unmatched junction nucleotides: 7. CDR3 nucleotide sequence: TGTGCCAGCAGTTACCACACTAGCGGGGGAAAAAATGAGCAGTTCTTC. This translates into CASSYHTSGGKNEQFF.

The chain joins TRBV18 to TRBJ2-7; 7 bases fit TRBD1. Germline assignment: CDR1 KGHSH and CDR2 LQKENI. Unmatched junction bases numbered 11, after V lost 5 bases and J lost 4 bases. The CDR3 consists of 15 residues. The CDR3 here is CASSVTGSQNYEQYF. For the CDR3, the DNA is TGTGCCAGCTCAGTGACAGGGAGCCAAAATTACGAGCAGTACTTC.

V gene TRBV4-1 combines with J gene TRBJ1-5; D perhaps matches TRBD1 (6 bases). CDR1 is MGHRA and CDR2 is YSYEKL in the germline V gene. Trimming took 4 bases from V and 2 from J, leaving 12 bases between them. This CDR3 is built from 15 residues. The CDR3 sequence: CASSPLGGGNQPQHF. The CDR3 bases are TGCGCCAGCAGCCCCCTAGGGGGGGGCAATCAGCCCCAGCATTTT.

The chain uses TRBV19 and TRBJ2-1, with 11 bases that match TRBD2. This CDR3 spans 13 amino acids. From germline, CDR1 is LNHDA and CDR2 SQIVND (reference sequence). Trimming cost V 10 bases and J 3 bases; bases outside gene matches: 2. CDR3 sequence reads: CATTSGSYNEQFF. As DNA, the CDR3 is TGTGCCACCACTAGCGGGAGCTACAATGAGCAGTTCTTC.

This chain joins TRBV5-4 and TRBJ2-5; tentatively, D is TRBD2 (5 bases). This CDR3 is built from 14 residues. Germline V CDR1 and CDR2: SGHNT, YYREEE (reference sequence). Trimming pared 5 bases from V and 2 bases from J, leaving 13 bases between. The CDR3 spells CASSLPGRQETQYF. The CDR3 DNA follows: TGTGCCAGCAGTCTACCGGGAAGACAAGAGACCCAGTACTTC.

This clone came up once. V and J are TRBV5-1 and TRBJ2-7; 12 positions match TRBD1. Trimming at V came to 4 bases and at J to 5 bases, leaving 7 bases not matched to a gene. The germline CDR1 and CDR2 sequences are SGHRS and YFSETQ. There are 15 residues in the CDR3. CDR3 sequence reads: CASSQGTGGNNEQYF. The CDR3 DNA is TGCGCCAGCAGCCAAGGGACAGGGGGCAACAACGAGCAGTACTTC.

The rearrangement links TRBV27 to TRBJ2-1; the D is unclear. The CDR3 sequence is 14 residues long. Germline V lookup: CDR1 MNHEY, CDR2 SMNVEV (reference sequence). Trimming stripped 10 bases from V and 2 bases from J, with 15 bases between. CDR3 residues: CATSDTAPYNEQFF. DNA for the CDR3: TGTGCCACGTCCGACACGGCCCCCTACAATGAGCAGTTCTTC.

The chain is built from TRBV2 and TRBJ1-6; TRBD1 matches at 7 bases. The CDR3 length is 14 residues. Germline V gene lookup returns CDR1 SNHLY and CDR2 FYNNEI. V was pared by 7 bases and J by 6 bases, with 6 bases of the junction left unmatched. The CDR3 reads CASIRTGSNSPLHF. The CDR3 DNA reads as TGTGCCAGCATTAGGACAGGCTCTAATTCACCCCTCCACTTT.